The clone carrying this T cell receptor beta chain was counted many times. Its antigen is still unknown. Patients underwent thyroid surgery, and none had received any treatment before it. Methods used by the authors: The distant-metastasis classifier for papillary thyroid cancer was built from CDR3 differences across clinicopathological groups. From the PCR reads, TCRdb re-called clones with MiXCR. It is TCRdb's table, rather than the study itself, that gives the V and J calls and clone size. The sample lists around 34,000 clones, about 20% occurring once. The data are from a study of metastatic and nonmetastatic thyroid tumors. As for the study in general: Across peripheral blood and tumor or nodule tissue samples taken from malignant and benign thyroid patients, the repertoires were compared with one another. Study observations and caveats: In both blood and tumor samples, TCR beta diversity was reported significantly higher for malignant than benign nodules.

V was trimmed by 8 bases and J by 4 bases, leaving 11 bases between them. The germline gives CDR1 MDHEN, CDR2 SYDVKM. This CDR3 has 12 amino acids. Sequenced sample: tumor tissue. The source is a male donor with papillary thyroid cancer or a benign thyroid nodule (not recorded which). Some clones in this sample may be carry-over from other donors' samples. The chain carries TRBV28 and TRBJ1-1; D not certain. CDR3 sequence reads: CASRSVVTEAFF. CDR3 bases: TGTGCCAGCCGGAGCGTGGTCACTGAAGCTTTCTTT.